The next 11 T cell receptor beta chains were all read from a single sample in a study of shared clonotypes between healthy human individuals. The table came from immunoSEQ multiplex PCR; TCRdb's copy has only in-frame clones and leaves some out. The table has some 2.4 million clones, over 85% seen once; the top ten hold roughly 0.36%. Material: naive CD4+ T cells from PBMCs. Subset of the sample: CD45RA+ positively selected. These receptor sequences come from a man in his late teens or twenties in good health. Some clones in this sample may be carry-over from other donors' samples.

The chain carries TRBV20-1 and TRBJ2-7; D not certain. This CDR3 spans 11 amino acids. The germline CDR1 and CDR2 sequences are DFQATT and SNEGSKA (reference sequence). V lost 1 base, J lost 7 bases, and 8 bases lay in between. The CDR3 spells CSARGLLEQYF. CDR3 DNA: TGCAGTGCTAGAGGTCTTTTGGAGCAGTACTTC.

Written as DNA, the CDR3 is TGCGCCAGCAGCCGAACACCGGGAAGGAGCTCCTACGAGCAGTACTTC. It codes for CASSRTPGRSSYEQYF. The chain is built from TRBV4-1 and TRBJ2-7, with D possibly TRBD2 on 5 matching bases. Between the trimmed V and J ends, which lost 4 bases and 0 bases, there was a span of 16 bases. The CDR3 has 16 amino acids. From germline, CDR1 is MGHRA and CDR2 YSYEKL.

The chain recombines TRBV23-1 with TRBJ2-3; either TRBD1 or TRBD2 may fit D (5 bases each). TRBV23-1 is treated as an ORF (open reading frame) with a function not yet certain. V dropped 0 bases and J dropped 3 bases, with 19 bases sitting between them. The CDR3 spans 18 residues. The CDR3 bases are TGCGCCAGCAGTCAATCGAAGACCTCGGGGCAAGGAACAGATACGCAGTATTTT. It translates to CASSQSKTSGQGTDTQYF.

The chain recombines TRBV5-1 with TRBJ2-1; 8 nucleotides line up with TRBD2. Germline values: CDR1 SGHRS, CDR2 YFSETQ. This CDR3 has 15 amino acids. Germline trimming cut 6 bases from V and 0 bases from J; bases unmatched to any gene: 5. CDR3 sequence reads: CASTASGYSYNEQFF. CDR3 coding DNA: TGCGCCAGCACGGCTAGCGGGTACTCCTACAATGAGCAGTTCTTC.

On this clone: Other DNA sequences in the same sample also yield this CDR3. The chain links TRBV12-5 to TRBJ2-3; D gene ambiguous. V shed 2 bases and J shed 1 base, with 4 bases lying between them. The CDR3 has 13 amino acids. The V gene's germline CDR1 is LGHNT and CDR2 FRNRAP. The chain's CDR3 is CASGLIGTDTQYF. CDR3 in DNA: TGTGCTAGTGGTTTGATCGGCACAGATACGCAGTATTTT.

J is TRBJ1-2 and V is TRBV19, with TRBD1 as a possible D gene (5 bases). Trimming stripped 8 bases from V and 5 bases from J, with 6 bases between. CDR1 is LNHDA, CDR2 SQIVND, per germline (reference sequence). The length of the CDR3 is 10 residues. The CDR3 spells CASGAYGYTF. CDR3 DNA: TGTGCCAGTGGGGCGTATGGCTACACCTTC.

This chain uses TRBV2 with TRBJ2-7; D is uncertain. CDR3 length equals 11 residues. V lost 4 bases and J lost 10, with 11 bases in between. Germline V gene data show CDR1 as SNHLY and CDR2 as FYNNEI. CDR3 loop: CASSVGKNQYF. The CDR3 nucleotides read TGTGCCAGCAGTGTGGGGAAAAATCAGTACTTC.

The chain carries TRBV19 and TRBJ2-3; D unclear. The length of the CDR3 is 13 residues. V lost 4 bases to trimming and J lost 4 bases, with 9 bases between them. CDR1 is LNHDA and CDR2 is SQIVND in the germline V gene (reference sequence). CDR3 nucleotide sequence: TGTGCCAGTAGTACCGTTATCTCAGATACGCAGTATTTT. Translated, it gives CASSTVISDTQYF.

The chain joins TRBV9 to TRBJ2-7, with D possibly matching TRBD2 (5 bases). Germline values: CDR1 SGDLS, CDR2 YYNGEE. This CDR3 comprises 15 residues. Trimming stripped 4 bases from V and 7 bases from J, with 21 bases between. The CDR3 DNA follows: TGTGCCAGCAGCCCTCGAGGGCGAGTCCCGGGTGAGCAGTACTTC. Residues: CASSPRGRVPGEQYF.

This chain uses TRBV30 with TRBJ2-3; D gene unclear. The CDR3 runs to 14 residues. V gave up 3 bases and J gave up 5 bases, with 15 bases separating them. Germline lookup yields CDR1 GTSNPN and CDR2 SVGIG (reference sequence). As DNA, the CDR3 is TGTGCCTGGAGCCCCAACCCCCTCGGAGATACGCAGTATTTT. Its translation: CAWSPNPLGDTQYF.

This clone was detected a few times. The CDR3 region has the DNA TGCGCCAGCAGTCCCCGACAAAGCACTGAAGCTTTCTTT. This translates into CASSPRQSTEAFF. The gene calls are TRBV10-1 and TRBJ1-1; D ambiguous. V was trimmed by 5 bases and J by 4 bases, leaving 11 bases between them. The CDR3 runs 13 residues. Germline V lookup: CDR1 WNHNN, CDR2 SYGVQD (reference sequence).